This T cell receptor (beta chain) appears in the sequencing data of a study of beta chain features in type 1 diabetes (dated by TCRdb to about 2018). Background on the whole study: Mean age, gender distribution, total cell number and subset yield did not differ between patients and healthy donors. A total of about 110 million sorted cells were examined across all samples, and the number of cells per subset was strongly correlated with RNA yield. In the study, TCRB repertoires of sorted circulating CD4+ T cell subsets from recently diagnosed type 1 diabetes patients were compared with those of matched healthy donors. Naive and central memory subsets were obtained from all 30 or so donors, but regulatory and stem cell-like memory subsets were isolated from only 8 patients and 8 healthy donors. The full study reports these points: Only small numbers of individuals were included in the HLA sub-analyses, which left unresolved whether HLA type had any influence on TCRB rearrangement. Shorter templates might be favored by PCR, yet because patient and control samples were amplified and corrected together, any such skew would affect both groups equally. A moderate but significant shortening of TCRB CDR3 length was observed in type 1 diabetes patients in all four CD4+ subsets. Fewer insertions and more nucleotide deletions at VDJ recombination sites were observed in patients with type 1 diabetes, implying thymic rearrangement abnormalities. Because cDNA rather than genomic DNA was sequenced, highly expressing activated cells could have been over-represented, although no difference in activation and CD3 levels was found between groups. Naive, central memory and regulatory TCRB repertoires appeared to be more alike among patients than among healthy donors.

The table lists this clone with a few counts. Its antigen is currently not known. No base-level quality is on record; no much larger clone is a single base apart. The entire amount of isolated RNA was reverse transcribed using the High Capacity cDNA Reverse Transcription Kit, so the sequenced TCRB transcripts were expressed ones. Naive, central memory and regulatory T cell samples underwent deep immunoSEQ sequencing, averaging about 3.57 million total reads per sample. After sorted cells were lysed in RLT buffer, RNA was extracted with DNase-treated RNeasy Micro or Mini kits, with the choice depending on cell number. To prevent cross-contamination, every cell subset was processed on its own, while patient and healthy donor samples were processed together. The immunoSEQ multiplex PCR was used to amplify TCRB sequences from cDNA, yielding 87-bp fragments that span the CDR3 region. The amplicons were sequenced using the Illumina HiSeq platform. The authors processed their data as follows. PCR bias was computationally corrected using synthetic template baselines, reads within Hamming distance 2 were collapsed, and singletons that could not be merged were discarded. Reads were aligned against IMGT to assign V, D and J genes, CDR3 length and insertions or deletions at six rearrangement sites. Clonotype counts were normalized to sorted cell number within each subset before computing true diversity and Gini coefficients with the tcR R package. The overlap coefficient, calculated on TCRB nucleotide sequences, was used to measure repertoire sharing. Out-of-frame TCRB sequences from naive cells were analyzed as a proxy for the pre-selection repertoire. TCRdb obtained this table from immuneACCESS and retained in-frame rearrangements with V and J assigned. These tables miss some clones; where compared with another copy, unresolved V genes account for less than half of the shortfall, and the remainder is unexplained. V and J calls and clone size come straight from that table; D and trimming were deduced from the DNA. The sample profile shows hundreds of thousands of clones; 8% to 13% of them were found once. The leading ten clones occupy 0.015% of the sample.

Each donor gave one peripheral blood draw, averaging approximately 110 mL, which was collected into heparinised tubes. Naive, central memory, regulatory and stem cell-like memory CD4+ T cells were sorted on a BD FACSAria II using a panel including CD45RO, CCR7, CD25, CD127, CD95 and CD27. A purity above 98% was achieved for all sorted populations. PBMCs were isolated right away by Lymphoprep density gradient centrifugation and were stained directly, without culture. Samples were stained and sorted in pairs, with one healthy donor and one patient per experiment, so that batch effects were minimized. Trimming takes 2 bases from V and 2 bases from J, and the germline ends sit 8 bases apart. Taken from cysteine to phenylalanine, the CDR3 has 14 residues. Kept here is only the CDR3 DNA, which spans 42 bases and is read in frame from base 1. Taken from the germline V gene, the CDR1 and CDR2 loops are SGHRS and YFSETQ.

The rearrangement joined TRBV5-1 to TRBJ2-1; no confident D gene assignment can be made. The sequenced material came from naive CD4+ T cells from blood. The label giving this sample's cell subset or site can be read as: true naive CD4+ T cells. The source of this sequence is a woman younger than 45 in good health. The CDR3 amino acid sequence is: CASSFERAYNEQFF. The nucleotides are TGCGCCAGCAGCTTTGAACGGGCCTACAATGAGCAGTTCTTC.